One and the same sample provided the 7 T cell receptor beta chains below, sequenced in a study of blood T cell repertoires in COVID-19. The data were produced by immunoSEQ multiplex PCR, yet TCRdb's version contains in-frame clones alone and is incomplete. The table has roughly 68,000 clones, about 88% seen once. The sample taken for sequencing was peripheral blood. The receptors derive from a human donor in a cohort sampled during active COVID-19.

The genes are TRBV5-8 and TRBJ2-2; D not resolved. Germline V gives CDR1 SGHTS, CDR2 YDEGEE. V lost 0 bases and J lost 0, with 6 bases in between. There are 15 residues in the CDR3. The DNA for the CDR3 is TGTGCCAGCAGCTTGGCCACTGCGAACACCGGGGAGCTGTTTTTT. This sequence encodes CASSLATANTGELFF.

This clone was counted a single time. The V and J genes are TRBV3-1 (or the pseudogene TRBV3-2) and TRBJ2-7; 10 bases agree with TRBD1. The length of the CDR3 is 14 residues. Germline trimming cut 4 bases from V and 6 bases from J; bases unmatched to any gene: 6. Germline CDR1 is LGHDT and CDR2 is YNNKEL (reference sequence). The CDR3 DNA reads TGTGCCAGCAGCCCCCGGGACAGGGGTGGCGAGCAGTACTTC. Its protein product is CASSPRDRGGEQYF.

The V call is TRBV15, the J call TRBJ2-2; D might be TRBD1 (6 bases). CDR1 LNHNV and CDR2 YYDKDF come from the germline V gene (reference sequence). The V end was cut by 2 bases, the J end by 2 bases, with 12 bases between. The length of the CDR3 is 16 residues. CDR3 in DNA: TGTGCCACCAGCAGATCTCGGACAGATAACACCGGGGAGCTGTTTTTT. Translation: CATSRSRTDNTGELFF.

This chain links TRBV9 with TRBJ2-2; possible D gene TRBD1, 6 bases. Germline CDR1 is SGDLS and CDR2 is YYNGEE. With 4 bases removed from V and 7 bases from J, the gap between germline ends came to 20 bases. There are 16 residues in the CDR3. The CDR3 DNA follows: TGTGCCAGCAGCCAGGGAATACAGGGTATGGGCGGGGAGCTGTTTTTT. Residues: CASSQGIQGMGGELFF.

The J gene is TRBJ2-2, the V gene TRBV6-1, with TRBD2 matching 10 bases. V lost 2 bases and J lost 9; bases outside the gene matches: 6. Germline values: CDR1 MNHNS, CDR2 SASEGT. The CDR3 length is 15 residues. The CDR3 region has the DNA TGTGCCAGCAGTGAAATTACTAGCGGGAAGCGGGAGCTGTTTTTT. It codes for CASSEITSGKRELFF.

This chain connects TRBV7-6 to TRBJ1-2, with D uncertain. This CDR3 contains 15 residues. Germline V gives CDR1 SGHVS, CDR2 FNYEAQ. Trimming took off 5 bases at V and 4 bases at J, with 17 bases between the two ends. The CDR3 is CASSPQSGRTYGYTF. DNA of the CDR3: TGTGCCAGCAGCCCTCAATCCGGGAGAACCTATGGCTACACCTTC.

The CDR3 spells CASKAGISASPLHF. CDR3 nucleotide sequence: TGTGCCAGTAAGGCGGGGATTAGTGCTTCACCCCTCCACTTT. The chain carries TRBV9 and TRBJ1-6; the D is unclear. V was pared by 8 bases and J by 9 bases, with 18 bases between. Germline V lookup: CDR1 SGDLS, CDR2 YYNGEE. CDR3 length equals 14 residues.